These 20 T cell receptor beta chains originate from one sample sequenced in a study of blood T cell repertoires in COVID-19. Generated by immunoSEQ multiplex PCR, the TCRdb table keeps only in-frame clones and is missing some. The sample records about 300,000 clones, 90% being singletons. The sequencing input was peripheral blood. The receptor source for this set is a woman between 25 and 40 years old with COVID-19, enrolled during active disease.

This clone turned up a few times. CDR3 in amino acids: CATSAERDRGPYEQYF. The CDR3 nucleotides are TGTGCCACCAGTGCCGAGAGGGACAGGGGGCCCTACGAGCAGTACTTC. The chain has TRBV24-1 and TRBJ2-7; 12 bases agree with TRBD1. With V trimmed by 5 bases and J by 2 bases, 6 bases remained unmatched. This CDR3 is built from 16 residues. Germline V lookup: CDR1 KGHDR, CDR2 SFDVKD.

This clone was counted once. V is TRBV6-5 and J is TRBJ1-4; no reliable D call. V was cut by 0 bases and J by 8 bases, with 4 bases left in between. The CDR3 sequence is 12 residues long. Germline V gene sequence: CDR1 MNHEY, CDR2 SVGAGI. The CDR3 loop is CASSYSREKLFF. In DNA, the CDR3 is TGTGCCAGCAGTTACTCGAGGGAAAAACTGTTTTTT.

As DNA, the CDR3 is TGTGCCAGCAGTGAAACGACAGGGGGGGATCAGCCCCAGCATTTT. Amino acids: CASSETTGGDQPQHF. The rearrangement links TRBV6-1 to TRBJ1-5; TRBD1 agrees at 9 bases. The V and J ends lost 2 bases and 5 bases, in that order; junction bases with no gene match: 4. This CDR3 has 15 amino acids. CDR1 and CDR2 (germline): MNHNS, SASEGT.

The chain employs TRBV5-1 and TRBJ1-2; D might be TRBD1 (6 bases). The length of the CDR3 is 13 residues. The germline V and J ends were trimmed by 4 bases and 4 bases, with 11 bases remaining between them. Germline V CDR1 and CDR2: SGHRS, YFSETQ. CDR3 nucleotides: TGCGCCAGCAGCACAGGGACCCGCTATGGCTACACCTTC. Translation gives CASSTGTRYGYTF.

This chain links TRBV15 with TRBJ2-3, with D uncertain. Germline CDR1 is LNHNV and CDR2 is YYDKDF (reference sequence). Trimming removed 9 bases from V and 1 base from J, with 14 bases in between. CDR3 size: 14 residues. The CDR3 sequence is CATGLWRRTDTQYF. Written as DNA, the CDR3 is TGTGCCACAGGCTTGTGGCGGCGCACAGATACGCAGTATTTT.

CDR3 sequence (DNA): TGCGCCAGCAGCCACCCTGAGGATACGCAGTATTTT. Protein: CASSHPEDTQYF. The rearrangement uses TRBV4-1 and TRBJ2-3; D gene uncertain. In germline, CDR1 is MGHRA, CDR2 YSYEKL. The CDR3 sequence is 12 residues long. V shed 3 bases and J shed 6 bases, with 7 bases lying between them.

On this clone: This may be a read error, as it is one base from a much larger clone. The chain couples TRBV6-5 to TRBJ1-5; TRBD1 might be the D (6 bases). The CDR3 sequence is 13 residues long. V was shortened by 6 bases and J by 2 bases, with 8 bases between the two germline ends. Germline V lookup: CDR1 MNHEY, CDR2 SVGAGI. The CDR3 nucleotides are TGTGCCAGCAGCGCAGGGGGCAATCAGCCCCAGCATTTT. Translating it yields CASSAGGNQPQHF.

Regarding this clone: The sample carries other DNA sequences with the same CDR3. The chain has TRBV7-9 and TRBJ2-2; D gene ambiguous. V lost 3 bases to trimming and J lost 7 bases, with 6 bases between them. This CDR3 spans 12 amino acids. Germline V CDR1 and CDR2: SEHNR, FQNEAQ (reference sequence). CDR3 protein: CASSLPSGELFF. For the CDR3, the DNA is TGTGCCAGCAGCTTGCCGAGCGGGGAGCTGTTTTTT.

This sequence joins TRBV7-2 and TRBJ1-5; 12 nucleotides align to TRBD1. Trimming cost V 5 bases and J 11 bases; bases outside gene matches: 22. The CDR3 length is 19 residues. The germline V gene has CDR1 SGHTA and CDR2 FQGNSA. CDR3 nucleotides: TGTGCCAGCAGCGTCCACAGTGCCGGGACAGGGGGCTCCCAATCCGCCCAGCATTTT. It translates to CASSVHSAGTGGSQSAQHF.

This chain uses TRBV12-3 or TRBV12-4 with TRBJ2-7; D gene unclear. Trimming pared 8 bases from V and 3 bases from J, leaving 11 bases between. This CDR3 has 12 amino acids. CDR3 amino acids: CASGLAVYEQYF. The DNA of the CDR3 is TGTGCCAGCGGCTTGGCTGTCTACGAGCAGTACTTC.

The CDR3 spells CASSPRGARTQYF. DNA of the CDR3: TGTGCCAGCAGTCCCCGGGGGGCGAGGACCCAGTACTTC. The chain employs TRBV12-3 or TRBV12-4 and TRBJ2-5; weak D call: TRBD2 (7 bases). Trimming cost V 5 bases and J 7 bases, with 14 bases left between them. The length of the CDR3 is 13 residues.

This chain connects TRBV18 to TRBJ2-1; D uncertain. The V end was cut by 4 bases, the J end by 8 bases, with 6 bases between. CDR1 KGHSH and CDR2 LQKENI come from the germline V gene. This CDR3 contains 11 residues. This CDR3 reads CASSRIDEQFF. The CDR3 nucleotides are TGTGCCAGCTCACGAATAGATGAGCAGTTCTTC.

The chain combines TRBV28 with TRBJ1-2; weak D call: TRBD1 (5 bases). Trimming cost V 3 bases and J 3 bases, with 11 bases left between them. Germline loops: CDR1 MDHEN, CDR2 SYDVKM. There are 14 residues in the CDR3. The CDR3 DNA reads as TGTGCCAGCAGTTTTTCGGGGGTGGACTATGGCTACACCTTC. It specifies CASSFSGVDYGYTF.

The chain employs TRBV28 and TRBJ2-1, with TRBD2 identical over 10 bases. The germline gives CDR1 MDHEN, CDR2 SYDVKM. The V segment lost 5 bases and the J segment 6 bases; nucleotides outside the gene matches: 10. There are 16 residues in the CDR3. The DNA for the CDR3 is TGTGCCAGCAGTCAAGCGGGAGGGCGAACATTCAATGAGCAGTTCTTC. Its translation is CASSQAGGRTFNEQFF.

CDR3: CASSEFLADPLDTQYF. In DNA, the CDR3 is TGTGCCAGCAGTGAATTCCTAGCGGACCCATTGGATACGCAGTATTTT. The chain couples TRBV2 to TRBJ2-3; 7 bases are shared with TRBD2. Germline CDR1 is SNHLY and CDR2 is FYNNEI. V shed 2 bases and J 6 bases; nucleotides not matched to a gene: 11. CDR3 size: 16 residues. The whole variable domain, filled in from reference TRBV2 and TRBJ2-3, reads EPEVTQTPSHQVTQMGQEVILRCVPISNHLYFYWYRQILGQKVEFLVSFYNNEISEKSEIFDDQFSVERPDGSNFTLKIRSTKLEDSAMYFCASSEFLADPLDTQYFGPGTRLTVL.

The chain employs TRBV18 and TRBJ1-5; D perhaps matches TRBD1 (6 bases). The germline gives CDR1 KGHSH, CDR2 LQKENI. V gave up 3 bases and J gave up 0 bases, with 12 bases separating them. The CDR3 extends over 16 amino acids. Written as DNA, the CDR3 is TGTGCCAGCTCACCGAATACAGGGACTAGCAATCAGCCCCAGCATTTT. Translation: CASSPNTGTSNQPQHF.

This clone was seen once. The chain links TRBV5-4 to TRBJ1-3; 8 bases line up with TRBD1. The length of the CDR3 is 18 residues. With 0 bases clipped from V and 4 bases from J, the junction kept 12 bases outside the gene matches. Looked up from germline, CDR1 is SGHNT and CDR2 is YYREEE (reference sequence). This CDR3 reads CASSLGPSDRGIGNTIYF. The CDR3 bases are TGTGCCAGCAGCTTGGGACCTAGCGACAGGGGTATAGGAAACACCATATATTTT.

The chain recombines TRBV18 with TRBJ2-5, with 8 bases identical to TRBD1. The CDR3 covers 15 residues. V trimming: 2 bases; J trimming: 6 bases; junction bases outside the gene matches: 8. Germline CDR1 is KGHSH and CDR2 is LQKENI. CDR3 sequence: CASSPYETGAKTQYF. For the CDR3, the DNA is TGTGCCAGCTCACCATATGAGACAGGGGCGAAGACCCAGTACTTC.

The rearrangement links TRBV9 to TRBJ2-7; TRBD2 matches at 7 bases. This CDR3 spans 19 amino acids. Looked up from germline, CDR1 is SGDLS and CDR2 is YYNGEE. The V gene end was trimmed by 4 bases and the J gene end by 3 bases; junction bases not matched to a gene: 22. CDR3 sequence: CASSPSRGRGVTGLYEQYF. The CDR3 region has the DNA TGTGCCAGCAGCCCCTCCCGGGGACGGGGGGTAACGGGACTCTACGAGCAGTACTTC. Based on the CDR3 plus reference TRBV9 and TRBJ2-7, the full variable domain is DSGVTQTPKHLITATGQRVTLRCSPRSGDLSVYWYQQSLDQGLQFLIQYYNGEERAKGNILERFSAQQFPDLHSELNLSSLELGDSALYFCASSPSRGRGVTGLYEQYFGPGTRLTVT.

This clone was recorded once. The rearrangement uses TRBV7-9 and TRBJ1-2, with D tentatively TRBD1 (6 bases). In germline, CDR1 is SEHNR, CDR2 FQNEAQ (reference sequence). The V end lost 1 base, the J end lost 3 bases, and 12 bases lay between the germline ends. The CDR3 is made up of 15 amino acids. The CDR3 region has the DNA TGTGCCAGCAGCTTAGTGGGGGGGCGCGACTATGGCTACACCTTC. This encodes CASSLVGGRDYGYTF.